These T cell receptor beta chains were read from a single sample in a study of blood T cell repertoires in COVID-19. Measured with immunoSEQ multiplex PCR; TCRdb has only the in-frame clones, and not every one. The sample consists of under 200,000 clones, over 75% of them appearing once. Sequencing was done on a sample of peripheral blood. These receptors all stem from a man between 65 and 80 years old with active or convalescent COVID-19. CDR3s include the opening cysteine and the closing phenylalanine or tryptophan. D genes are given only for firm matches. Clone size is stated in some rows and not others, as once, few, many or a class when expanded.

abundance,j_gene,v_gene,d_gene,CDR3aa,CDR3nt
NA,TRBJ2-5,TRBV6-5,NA,CASTAGGAETQYF,TGTGCCAGCACAGCTGGGGGCGCAGAGACCCAGTACTTC
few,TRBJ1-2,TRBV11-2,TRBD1,CASSLQTGGYYGYTF,TGTGCCAGCAGCTTACAAACAGGGGGCTACTATGGCTACACCTTC
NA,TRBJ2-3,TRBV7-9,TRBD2,CASSPWTSADGDTQYF,TGTGCCAGCAGCCCCTGGACTAGCGCAGACGGAGATACGCAGTATTTT
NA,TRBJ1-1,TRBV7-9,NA,CASSLSGLTEAFF,TGTGCCAGCAGCTTATCAGGGCTAACTGAAGCTTTCTTT
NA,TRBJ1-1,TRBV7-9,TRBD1,CASSSTGVGAFF,TGTGCCAGCAGCTCGACAGGGGTTGGAGCTTTCTTT
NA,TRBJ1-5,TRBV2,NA,CASRIGHNSNQPQHF,TGTGCCAGCAGGATAGGACACAATAGCAATCAGCCCCAGCATTTT
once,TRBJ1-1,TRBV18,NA,CASSQDSSPAEAFF,TGTGCCAGCTCCCAGGACAGCTCCCCTGCTGAAGCTTTCTTT
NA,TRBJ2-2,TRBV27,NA,CASSGTNTGELFF,TGTGCCAGCAGTGGGACAAACACCGGGGAGCTGTTTTTT
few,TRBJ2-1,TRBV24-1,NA,CATSDMDGVYNEQFF,TGTGCCACCAGTGATATGGACGGGGTCTACAATGAGCAGTTCTTC
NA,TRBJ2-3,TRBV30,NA,CAWSGRMRATNTDTQYF,TGTGCCTGGAGTGGGAGGATGCGGGCCACTAACACAGATACGCAGTATTTT
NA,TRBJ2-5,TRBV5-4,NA,CASSFPRRGEETQYF,TGTGCCAGCAGCTTCCCTAGGCGAGGAGAAGAGACCCAGTACTTC
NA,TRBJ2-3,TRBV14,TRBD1,CASSLRPGTGTDTQYF,TGTGCCAGCAGCCTACGACCCGGGACAGGCACCGATACGCAGTATTTT
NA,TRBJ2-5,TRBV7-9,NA,CASTGSNRGGETQYF,TGTGCCAGCACCGGATCCAATAGGGGGGGAGAGACCCAGTACTTC
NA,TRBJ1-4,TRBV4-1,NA,CASSQGSWAEKLFF,TGCGCCAGCAGCCAAGGAAGTTGGGCCGAAAAACTGTTTTTT
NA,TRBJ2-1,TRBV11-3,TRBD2,CASSPGGSAYNEQFF,TGTGCCAGCAGCCCCGGGGGGAGCGCCTACAATGAGCAGTTCTTC
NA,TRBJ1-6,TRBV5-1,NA,CASSSAYNSPLHF,TGCGCCAGCAGCTCGGCCTATAATTCACCCCTCCACTTT
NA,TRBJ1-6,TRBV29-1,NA,CTRKIRPLHF,TGCACCAGAAAGATAAGACCCCTCCACTTT
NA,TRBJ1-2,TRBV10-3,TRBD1,CATQIGQGNYGYTF,TGTGCCACCCAAATAGGACAGGGCAACTATGGCTACACCTTC
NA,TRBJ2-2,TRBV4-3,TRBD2,CASSQDSGGANTGELFF,TGCGCCAGCAGCCAAGATAGCGGGGGTGCGAACACCGGGGAGCTGTTTTTT
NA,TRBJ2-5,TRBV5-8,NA,CASSGDGETQYF,TGTGCCAGCTCGGGAGATGGGGAGACCCAGTACTTC
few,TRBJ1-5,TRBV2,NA,CASTLRGRGSYGAQPQHF,TGTGCCAGCACTTTGAGAGGGCGGGGTTCCTATGGGGCTCAGCCCCAGCATTTT
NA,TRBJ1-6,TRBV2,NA,CAVSTSGAPLHF,TGTGCCGTATCCACCTCCGGGGCACCCCTCCACTTT
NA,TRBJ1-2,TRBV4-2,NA,CASSQGGGGYTF,TGTGCCAGCAGCCAAGGGGGGGGAGGCTACACCTTC
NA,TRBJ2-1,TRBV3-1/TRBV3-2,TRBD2,CASSPKTSGPTRANEQFF,TGTGCCAGCAGCCCGAAGACTAGCGGACCGACCCGGGCCAATGAGCAGTTCTTC
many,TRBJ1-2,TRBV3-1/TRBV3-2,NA,CASSRANGYTF,TGTGCCAGCAGTCGAGCGAACGGCTACACCTTC
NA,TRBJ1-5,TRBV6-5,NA,CASSFLQGSNQPQHF,TGTGCCAGCAGTTTTTTACAGGGAAGCAATCAGCCCCAGCATTTT
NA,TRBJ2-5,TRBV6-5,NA,CASSQGGMETQYF,TGTGCCAGCAGTCAGGGGGGAATGGAGACCCAGTACTTC
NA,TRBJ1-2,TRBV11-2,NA,CASSVTINYGYTF,TGTGCCAGCAGCGTGACAATTAACTATGGCTACACCTTC
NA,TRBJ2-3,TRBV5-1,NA,CASSLGPSTDTQYF,TGCGCCAGCAGCTTGGGGCCTAGCACAGATACGCAGTATTTT